This TCR beta chain was captured in a study of blood T cell repertoires in COVID-19. The authors' processing: Nucleated cell number was recorded as an estimate derived from reference gene primer amplification. Sequenced by immunoSEQ multiplex PCR; TCRdb stores in-frame clones only, minus some. Clonal size and the V and J genes are those of that table, whereas D and trimming came from the DNA. Of over 95,000 clones listed, 81% were seen once; the top ten hold roughly a tenth. Germline V gives CDR1 SEHNR, CDR2 FQNEAQ (reference sequence). V gave up 6 bases and J gave up 7 bases; unmatched junction bases: 13. The length of the CDR3 is 15 residues.

The chain links TRBV7-9 to TRBJ1-2; 8 bases are shared with TRBD1. Sequencing was carried out using peripheral blood. The sequence derives from a human donor in a cohort sampled during active COVID-19. CDR3 in DNA: TGTGCCAGCAGATCGGACAGGGTTCTTCTTTCTGGCTACACCTTC. Translated, it gives CASRSDRVLLSGYTF. Filled out from reference TRBV7-9 and TRBJ1-2, the complete variable domain reads DTGVSQNPRHKITKRGQNVTFRCDPISEHNRLYWYRQTLGQGPEFLTYFQNEAQLEKSRLLSDRFSAERPKGSFSTLEIQRTEQGDSAMYLCASRSDRVLLSGYTFGSGTRLTVV.